The 21 T cell receptor beta chains in this list originate from one sample, sequenced in a study of PD-L1 blockade in urothelial cancer. Time point denoted: peripheral blood 6 weeks after treatment start. TCRdb keeps only in-frame clones here, not all; method: immunoSEQ multiplex PCR. The table includes about 130,000 clones, 86% detected once. Sequences were derived from PBMCs, sampled around atezolizumab (anti-PD-L1) treatment. The origin of the receptors is a man aged 45-65 years with urothelial cancer.

The chain uses TRBV5-1 and TRBJ2-2; D remains unclear. Germline-derived CDR1 and CDR2 are SGHRS and YFSETQ. Between the trimmed V and J ends, which lost 4 bases and 1 base, there was a span of 5 bases. The CDR3 runs 13 residues. The CDR3 DNA is TGCGCCAGCAGCCCGGGGAACACCGGGGAGCTGTTTTTT. Amino acid sequence: CASSPGNTGELFF.

The gene calls are TRBV18 and TRBJ2-7; the match to TRBD1 covers 9 bases. The V and J ends lost 5 bases and 3 bases, in that order; junction bases with no gene match: 2. The CDR3 loop spans 13 amino acids. The V gene's germline CDR1 is KGHSH and CDR2 LQKENI. Written as DNA, the CDR3 is TGTGCCAGCTCAGGGACAGGGAGCTACGAGCAGTACTTC. It codes for CASSGTGSYEQYF.

This chain links TRBV12-5 with TRBJ2-1; 7 positions match TRBD1. This CDR3 is 14 amino acids long. Looked up from germline, CDR1 is LGHNT and CDR2 is FRNRAP. J lost 9 bases, V lost 6 bases, and 11 bases had no gene match. The CDR3 here is CASGYGTANSEQFF. CDR3 sequence (DNA): TGTGCTAGTGGCTACGGGACAGCAAACAGTGAGCAGTTCTTC.

The chain links TRBV10-3 to TRBJ2-1; 12 bases match TRBD2. Losses at the gene ends were 8 bases for V and 10 bases for J; bases not matched to a gene: 9. Germline CDR1 ENHRY, CDR2 SYGVKD. CDR3 length equals 14 residues. CDR3 coding DNA: TGTGCCATCGGTTCGACTAGCGGGAGTAACGAGCAGTTCTTC. The encoded protein is CAIGSTSGSNEQFF.

The chain is built from TRBV18 and TRBJ1-4; weak D call: TRBD1 (5 bases). This CDR3 region has 17 residues. V dropped 0 bases and J dropped 1 base, with 12 bases sitting between them. The germline gives CDR1 KGHSH, CDR2 LQKENI. CDR3 DNA: TGTGCCAGCTCACCACCGACATATAGGGGAACTAATGAAAAACTGTTTTTT. Protein sequence: CASSPPTYRGTNEKLFF.

This chain links TRBV5-1 with TRBJ2-1; 9 bases agree with TRBD2. V lost 5 bases to trimming and J lost 7 bases; unmatched junction nucleotides: 7. This CDR3 has 14 amino acids. Germline CDR1 and CDR2: SGHRS and YFSETQ. CDR3 in DNA: TGCGCCAGCAGGGCTAGCGGGAATAAGAATGAGCAGTTCTTC. It yields the protein CASRASGNKNEQFF.

The chain joins TRBV19 to TRBJ1-3; D not certain. CDR1 LNHDA and CDR2 SQIVND come from the germline V gene (reference sequence). The germline V and J ends were trimmed by 5 bases and 2 bases, with 7 bases remaining between them. The CDR3 covers 13 residues. CDR3 amino acids: CASSPRPGNTIYF. CDR3 DNA: TGTGCCAGTAGTCCCAGGCCTGGAAACACCATATATTTT.

This chain connects TRBV7-9 to TRBJ1-5, with a possible D match to TRBD1 (5 bases). CDR3 length equals 15 residues. Trimming pared 3 bases from V and 4 bases from J, leaving 13 bases between. From germline, CDR1 is SEHNR and CDR2 FQNEAQ (reference sequence). The CDR3 loop is CASSFDGGANQPQHF. CDR3 sequence (DNA): TGTGCCAGCAGCTTCGATGGAGGGGCGAATCAGCCCCAGCATTTT.

The chain carries TRBV15 and TRBJ2-1; D possibly corresponds to TRBD2 (6 bases). Germline CDR1 is LNHNV and CDR2 is YYDKDF (reference sequence). Trimming cost V 0 bases and J 8 bases, with 11 bases left between them. The CDR3 runs 14 residues. As DNA, the CDR3 is TGTGCCACCAGCAGAGATGGGTGGAGGGATGAGCAGTTCTTC. Its protein product is CATSRDGWRDEQFF.

V and J are TRBV5-3 and TRBJ2-7; 7 nucleotides agree with TRBD2. TRBV5-3 is recorded as an ORF, its role being uncertain. With 1 base clipped from V and 6 bases from J, the junction kept 7 bases outside the gene matches. The CDR3 loop spans 14 amino acids. The CDR3 spells CARSLKAGSFEQYF. The CDR3 DNA follows: TGTGCCAGAAGCTTGAAAGCGGGAAGTTTCGAGCAGTACTTC.

This sequence joins TRBV2 and TRBJ2-7; 9 bases map to TRBD1. Germline-derived CDR1 and CDR2 are SNHLY and FYNNEI. The CDR3 runs 14 residues. Trimming took 5 bases from V and 4 from J; bases not matched to a gene: 6. The CDR3 DNA reads TGTGCCAGCAGTCCGGGACAGGGATGGTACGAGCAGTACTTC. Protein product: CASSPGQGWYEQYF.

The chain combines TRBV7-2 with TRBJ1-5; D might be TRBD1 (6 bases). Germline CDR1 is SGHTA and CDR2 is FQGNSA. The CDR3 has 15 residues. The germline V and J ends were trimmed by 6 bases and 4 bases, with 16 bases remaining between them. For the CDR3, the DNA is TGTGCCAGCAGTCGCTGGACAGATTATAATCAGCCCCAGCATTTT. It is translated as CASSRWTDYNQPQHF.

This clone appeared a few times. J is TRBJ2-7 and V is TRBV4-2, with 7 bases identical to TRBD2. CDR1 is LGHNA and CDR2 is YNFKEQ in the germline V gene. This CDR3 contains 18 residues. J gave up 1 base and V 1 base, and 13 bases lay outside the gene matches. The CDR3 spells CASSQAGSAGAPSYEQYF. The CDR3 DNA follows: TGTGCCAGCAGCCAAGCTGGTTCGGCGGGAGCCCCGTCCTACGAGCAGTACTTC.

This rearrangement joins TRBV5-5 to TRBJ2-1; 14 bases agree with TRBD2. Trimming at V came to 4 bases and at J to 9 bases, leaving 9 bases not matched to a gene. From germline, CDR1 is SGHKS and CDR2 YYEKEE (reference sequence). There are 16 residues in the CDR3. CDR3 DNA sequence: TGTGCCAGCAGCGGACCGGGACTAGCGGGAGTGGGTGAGCAGTTCTTC. It specifies CASSGPGLAGVGEQFF.

The chain uses TRBV2 and TRBJ2-2; the D gene is possibly TRBD1 (7 bases). There are 18 residues in the CDR3. V dropped 2 bases and J dropped 1 base, with 17 bases sitting between them. Per germline, CDR1 SNHLY and CDR2 FYNNEI. The CDR3 bases are TGTGCCAGCAGTGAACGGGGGACAGCAGTCTTGAACACCGGGGAGCTGTTTTTT. Translated: CASSERGTAVLNTGELFF. Drawing the rest from reference TRBV2 and TRBJ2-2, the complete variable domain is EPEVTQTPSHQVTQMGQEVILRCVPISNHLYFYWYRQILGQKVEFLVSFYNNEISEKSEIFDDQFSVERPDGSNFTLKIRSTKLEDSAMYFCASSERGTAVLNTGELFFGEGSRLTVL.

The V gene is TRBV18, the J gene TRBJ1-1, with D perhaps TRBD1 (5 bases). The germline gives CDR1 KGHSH, CDR2 LQKENI. The CDR3 spans 13 residues. Trimming took off 5 bases at V and 1 base at J, with 8 bases between the two ends. CDR3 loop: CASSGAGNTEAFF. In DNA form, the CDR3 reads TGTGCCAGCTCAGGGGCTGGGAACACTGAAGCTTTCTTT.

The chain employs TRBV5-1 and TRBJ2-3, with a tentative D call TRBD2 (6 bases). V was cut by 6 bases and J by 1 base, with 12 bases left in between. This CDR3 has 14 amino acids. CDR1 is SGHRS and CDR2 is YFSETQ in the germline V gene. The CDR3: CASTGGTGTDTQYF. DNA of the CDR3: TGCGCCAGCACTGGCGGGACGGGCACAGATACGCAGTATTTT. The full variable domain, completed using reference TRBV5-1 and TRBJ2-3, is KAGVTQTPRYLIKTRGQQVTLSCSPISGHRSVSWYQQTPGQGLQFLFEYFSETQRNKGNFPGRFSGRQFSNSRSEMNVSTLELGDSALYLCASTGGTGTDTQYFGPGTRLTVL.

Only a few counts were recorded for this clone. The chain combines TRBV18 with TRBJ2-2; D gene unclear. Germline values: CDR1 KGHSH, CDR2 LQKENI. The CDR3 has 15 amino acids. V was pared by 2 bases and J by 4 bases, with 11 bases between. The CDR3 here is CASSPSARSTGELFF. CDR3 nucleotides: TGTGCCAGCTCACCATCCGCCCGGAGCACCGGGGAGCTGTTTTTT.

The V call is TRBV10-3, the J call TRBJ2-1, with TRBD2 matching over 9 bases. V was clipped by 8 bases and J by 0 bases; unmatched bases: 14. CDR1 is ENHRY and CDR2 is SYGVKD in the germline V gene. The CDR3 consists of 18 residues. CDR3 sequence reads: CAIGDRGSGGHSYNEQFF. The CDR3 region has the DNA TGTGCCATCGGGGACCGAGGTAGCGGGGGACACTCCTACAATGAGCAGTTCTTC.

The chain couples TRBV6-1 to TRBJ1-3; TRBD1 is a possible D gene (5 bases). V gave up 2 bases and J gave up 0 bases, with 17 bases separating them. This CDR3 is built from 18 residues. Germline assignment: CDR1 MNHNS and CDR2 SASEGT. The CDR3 bases are TGTGCCAGCAGTGAAAAGCCAGGGCGAGTGAACTCTGGAAACACCATATATTTT. Encoded protein: CASSEKPGRVNSGNTIYF.

In this sample, this clone turned up once. V and J are TRBV19 and TRBJ2-1; tentatively, D is TRBD1 (7 bases). Germline CDR1 reads LNHDA; CDR2 reads SQIVND (reference sequence). Trimming removed 7 bases at V and 3 bases at J, with 16 bases between. The CDR3 totals 15 residues. CDR3 DNA: TGTGCCAGTAACCAGGGGGGACTCCTCTACAATGAGCAGTTCTTC. This encodes CASNQGGLLYNEQFF.